This T cell receptor (beta chain) was profiled in a study of Ad26.COV2.S vaccination and SARS-CoV-2 variants. Background on the study: By the intramuscular route, Ad26.COV2.S was given once, or twice 56 days apart.

Treatment in this sample: roughly 19 received Ad26.COV2.S at low or high dose, single or two shots; five or six received placebo; per-sample allocation not given. Specimens were obtained on day 63 following the first vaccine or placebo injection. About this clone itself: Its antigen is unidentified.

Study-level results: From the TCR breadth and depth analyses, total T cell responses may have been underestimated. Those who received the vaccine showed greater spike-specific TCR breadth than those given placebo.

Repertoires were generated with immunoSEQ multiplex PCR, while TCRdb's copy carries only in-frame clones and drops some. The profile shows 300,000 to 400,000 clones, around 89% of them singletons. The CDR3 spans 14 residues. Germline loops: CDR1 MDHEN, CDR2 SYDVKM. Trimming pared 3 bases from V and 7 bases from J, leaving 15 bases between. Sample: peripheral blood, taken in a trial of Ad26.COV2.S vaccine versus placebo. The TCR originated in a person between 18 and 60 years old who received the Ad26.COV2.S COVID-19 vaccine or a placebo. This sequence joins TRBV28 and TRBJ1-2; possibly TRBD1 for D (5 bases). The CDR3 DNA is TGTGCCAGCAGTTTCGCCAGGGTAGTTGTTGGCTACACCTTC. This sequence encodes CASSFARVVVGYTF.